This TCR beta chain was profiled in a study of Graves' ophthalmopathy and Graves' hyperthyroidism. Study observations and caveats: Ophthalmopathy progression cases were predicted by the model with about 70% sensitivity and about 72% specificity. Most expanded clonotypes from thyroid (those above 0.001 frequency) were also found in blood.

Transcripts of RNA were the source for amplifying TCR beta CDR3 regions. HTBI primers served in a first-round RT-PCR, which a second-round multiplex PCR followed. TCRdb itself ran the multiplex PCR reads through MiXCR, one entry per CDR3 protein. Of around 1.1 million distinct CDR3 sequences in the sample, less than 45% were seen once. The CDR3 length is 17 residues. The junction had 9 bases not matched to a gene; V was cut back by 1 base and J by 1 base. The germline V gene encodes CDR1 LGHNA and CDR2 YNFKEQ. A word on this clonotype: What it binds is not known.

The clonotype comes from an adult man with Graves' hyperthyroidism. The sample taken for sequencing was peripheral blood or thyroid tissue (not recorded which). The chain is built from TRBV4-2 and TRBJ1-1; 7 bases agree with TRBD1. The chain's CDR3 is CASSQGKPGQRNTEAFF. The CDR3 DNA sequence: TGTGCCAGCAGCCAAGGTAAGCCGGGACAGAGGAACACTGAAGCTTTCTTT.